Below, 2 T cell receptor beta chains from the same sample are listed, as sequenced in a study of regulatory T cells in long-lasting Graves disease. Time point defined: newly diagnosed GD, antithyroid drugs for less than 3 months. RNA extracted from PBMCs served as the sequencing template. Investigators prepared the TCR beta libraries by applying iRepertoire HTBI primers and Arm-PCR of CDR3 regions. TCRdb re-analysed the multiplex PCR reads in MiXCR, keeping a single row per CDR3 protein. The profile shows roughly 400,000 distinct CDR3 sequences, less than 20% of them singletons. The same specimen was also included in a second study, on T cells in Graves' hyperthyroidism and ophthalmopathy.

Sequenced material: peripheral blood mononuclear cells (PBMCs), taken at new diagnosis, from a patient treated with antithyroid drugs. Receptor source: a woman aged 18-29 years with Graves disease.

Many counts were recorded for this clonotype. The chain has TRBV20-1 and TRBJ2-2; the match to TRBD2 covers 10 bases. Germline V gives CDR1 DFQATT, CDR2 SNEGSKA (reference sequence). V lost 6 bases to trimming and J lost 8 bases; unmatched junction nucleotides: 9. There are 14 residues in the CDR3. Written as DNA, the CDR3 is TGCAGTGCCCCCGGACTAGCGGCCCGGGGGGAGCTGTTTTTT. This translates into CSAPGLAARGELFF.

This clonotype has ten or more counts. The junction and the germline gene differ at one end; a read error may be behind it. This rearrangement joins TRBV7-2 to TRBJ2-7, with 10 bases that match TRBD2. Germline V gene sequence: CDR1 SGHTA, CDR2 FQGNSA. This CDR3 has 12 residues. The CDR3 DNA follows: TGTGCCAGCAGCTCCGGGACTAGCGCCCCCAACTTC. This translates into CASSSGTSAPNF.